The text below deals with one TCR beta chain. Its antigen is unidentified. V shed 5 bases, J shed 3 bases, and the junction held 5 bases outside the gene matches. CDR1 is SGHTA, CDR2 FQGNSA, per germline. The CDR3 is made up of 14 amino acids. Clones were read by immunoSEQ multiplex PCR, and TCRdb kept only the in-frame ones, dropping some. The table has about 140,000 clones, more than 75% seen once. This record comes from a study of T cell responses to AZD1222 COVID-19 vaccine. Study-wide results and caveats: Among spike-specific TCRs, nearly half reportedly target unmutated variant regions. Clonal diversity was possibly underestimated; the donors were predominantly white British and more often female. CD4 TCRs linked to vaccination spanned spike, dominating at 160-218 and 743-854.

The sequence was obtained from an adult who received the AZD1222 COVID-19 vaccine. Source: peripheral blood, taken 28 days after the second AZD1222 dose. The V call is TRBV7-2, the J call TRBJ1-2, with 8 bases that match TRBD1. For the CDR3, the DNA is TGTGCCAGCAGCGAGAACAGGGGGGACTATGGCTACACCTTC. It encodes CASSENRGDYGYTF.